This is a list of T cell receptor beta chains from one sample in a study of shared clonotypes between healthy human individuals. Assay used: immunoSEQ multiplex PCR; TCRdb lists only in-frame clones, some missing. The repertoire holds under 1,900,000 clones, with approximately 98.5% as singletons. The sample taken for sequencing was naive CD4+ T cells sorted from blood. The receptors come from a man in his thirties or forties in good health. Both conserved end residues are part of each CDR3. Fields, in order: clone size, J gene, V gene, CDR3 length, D gene, CDR3 DNA, CDR3 protein. The D gene is left open where the match is weak. Size values are once, few and many counts, or a class for expanded clones, and some rows have none.

.	TRBJ1-1	TRBV10-1	14	.	TGCGCCAGCAGTGGTCAGCGGGGCTTCACTGAAGCTTTCTTT	CASSGQRGFTEAFF
.	TRBJ2-7	TRBV11-2	15	TRBD2	TGTGCCAGCAGCTTTGAAGCGGGAGTATCCTACGAGCAGTACTTC	CASSFEAGVSYEQYF
.	TRBJ2-7	TRBV5-1	17	TRBD2	TGCGCCAGCAGCTCGGGACTAGCGGGAATCCGCCCCTACGAGCAGTACTTC	CASSSGLAGIRPYEQYF
.	TRBJ2-5	TRBV18	14	.	TGTGCCAGCTCACCACGGGCGTACCAAGAGACCCAGTACTTC	CASSPRAYQETQYF
.	TRBJ1-6	TRBV2	14	.	TGTGCCATCTCAACACGGGGTCTGTATTCACCCCTCCACTTT	CAISTRGLYSPLHF
.	TRBJ2-3	TRBV7-9	16	TRBD2	TGTGCCAGCAGGTTTACCACTAGCGGAAGCACAGATACGCAGTATTTT	CASRFTTSGSTDTQYF
.	TRBJ2-7	TRBV11-2	15	.	TGTGCCAGCAGCTTAACGGGACTTCAGACCTACGAGCAGTACTTC	CASSLTGLQTYEQYF
.	TRBJ2-5	TRBV5-5	13	.	TGTGCCAGCAGCACCTGGACAGCAGAGACCCAGTACTTC	CASSTWTAETQYF
.	TRBJ2-5	TRBV28	13	.	TGTGCCAGCAGCCTCGGGGGACCAGAGACCCAGTACTTC	CASSLGGPETQYF
once	TRBJ1-2	TRBV19	16	.	TGTGCCAGTAGTATAATTTGGAGCAGTTCTAACTATGGCTACACCTTC	CASSIIWSSSNYGYTF
.	TRBJ1-1	TRBV5-1	16	TRBD1	TGCGCCAGCAGCTCCTGGACAGGGTCTTCGGTGACTGAAGCTTTCTTT	CASSSWTGSSVTEAFF
.	TRBJ2-5	TRBV6-5	15	.	TGTGCCAGCAGTAGGGGGGGAGGACGGCAAGAGACCCAGTACTTC	CASSRGGGRQETQYF
.	TRBJ2-1	TRBV28	14	.	TGTGCCAGCAGTTTGGGGGGAGTTGAAAATGAGCAGTTCTTC	CASSLGGVENEQFF
.	TRBJ2-7	TRBV6-5	12	.	TGTGCCAGCAGAAGCTCAAAAATAGAGCAGTACTTC	CASRSSKIEQYF
.	TRBJ2-1	TRBV2	12	.	TGTGCCAGCAGTGAGATCGGCAGAATTAGGTTCTTC	CASSEIGRIRFF
.	TRBJ2-7	TRBV2	12	.	TGTGCCAGCAGTGAGGGTGCCGGCGAGCAGTACTTC	CASSEGAGEQYF
once	TRBJ2-1	TRBV7-2	13	TRBD1	TGTGCCAGCAGCTTGCTCCAAGGGGGCCCGGCGTTCTTC	CASSLLQGGPAFF
.	TRBJ2-7	TRBV5-1	14	.	TGCGCCAGCAGCCCGGACAGCCGTTCCTACGAGCAGTACTTC	CASSPDSRSYEQYF
few	TRBJ2-7	TRBV7-9	14	.	TGTGCCAGCAGCCCACTGGGGGCCCGCTACGAGCAGTACTTC	CASSPLGARYEQYF
.	TRBJ1-2	TRBV10-3	13	TRBD1	TGTGCCATCACGAGCGGGACAGACTATGGCTACACCTTC	CAITSGTDYGYTF
.	TRBJ2-1	TRBV7-9	14	.	TGTGCCAGCAGCTTAAGTCACAGGGACGATGAGCAGTTCTTC	CASSLSHRDDEQFF
.	TRBJ1-4	TRBV28	14	.	TGTGCCAGCAACGACCCCGGACGACCTGAAAAACTGTTTTTT	CASNDPGRPEKLFF
.	TRBJ1-3	TRBV7-9	16	.	TGTGCCAGCAGCGCCCGGGACGGAGTCTCTGGAAACACCATATATTTT	CASSARDGVSGNTIYF
.	TRBJ1-5	TRBV28	14	.	TGTGCCAGCAGTCTAAGTGTCGACAGTCAGCCCCAGCATTTT	CASSLSVDSQPQHF
.	TRBJ2-1	TRBV2	18	.	TGTGCCAGCAGCGAACTACCGAGGGCCGTTGATATTTACAATGAGCAGTTCTTC	CASSELPRAVDIYNEQFF
.	TRBJ2-5	TRBV10-3	15	TRBD2	TGTGCCATCAGTGTTCAGCGGGATTCCCAAGAGACCCAGTACTTC	CAISVQRDSQETQYF
.	TRBJ2-3	TRBV9	19	TRBD2	TGTGCCAGCAGCCTGGGACTAACCACAGGAGTCACACTCACAGATACGCAGTATTTT	CASSLGLTTGVTLTDTQYF
.	TRBJ2-1	TRBV5-1	18	TRBD2	TGCGCCAGCAGCTTGGACCTAGCGGGAGGATCGGCGGGTCACACGGAGTTCTTC	CASSLDLAGGSAGHTEFF
.	TRBJ2-2	TRBV6-1	15	.	TGTGCCAGCAGTGAACGCCAGGGTGTAGGTGGGGAGCTGTTTTTT	CASSERQGVGGELFF
.	TRBJ1-2	TRBV6-6	13	.	TGTGCCAGCAGTCCACTACGCAACTATGGCTACACCTTC	CASSPLRNYGYTF
.	TRBJ1-2	TRBV9	14	.	TGTGCCAGCAGCGTAGATCCAGCTAACTATGGCTACACCTTC	CASSVDPANYGYTF
.	TRBJ1-4	TRBV7-8	16	.	TGTGCCAGCAGCTTAGAAGGACAGCAGATTAATGAAAAACTGTTTTTT	CASSLEGQQINEKLFF
.	TRBJ1-5	TRBV28	16	.	TGTGCCAGCAACATGTGGGGGCGGGTGGGCAATCAGCCCCAGCATTTT	CASNMWGRVGNQPQHF
.	TRBJ2-5	TRBV29-1	14	.	TGCAGCGCCAACTGGGGGCAGCGGCAAGAGACCCAGTACTTC	CSANWGQRQETQYF
.	TRBJ1-2	TRBV7-9	15	.	TGTGCCAGCAGCTCATTGGACTCGTACGGCTATGGCTACACCTTC	CASSSLDSYGYGYTF
once	TRBJ2-5	TRBV10-2	15	.	TGCGCCAGCAGTGTAGGGGGAGGGCCGGGTGAGACCCAGTACTTC	CASSVGGGPGETQYF
.	TRBJ2-1	TRBV9	14	TRBD1	TGTGCCAGCAGCGTGACAGGGGGCAACAATGAGCAGTTCTTC	CASSVTGGNNEQFF
.	TRBJ2-2	TRBV29-1	13	TRBD1	TGCAGCGTTGGGACAGGATCCACCGGGGAGCTGTTTTTT	CSVGTGSTGELFF
.	TRBJ2-3	TRBV27	14	.	TGTGCCAGCACCCCCCGAATGTGGTCGGATACGCAGTATTTT	CASTPRMWSDTQYF
.	TRBJ1-3	TRBV25-1	15	TRBD1	TGTGCCAGCAGTGACTCGGGGACAGGGGTAAACACCATATATTTT	CASSDSGTGVNTIYF
.	TRBJ1-1	TRBV5-1	17	TRBD1	TGCGCCAGCAGCTTGGCCGGGACAGGGGATCTAGGGACTGAAGCTTTCTTT	CASSLAGTGDLGTEAFF
.	TRBJ1-5	TRBV29-1	13	TRBD1	TGCAGCGCCCAGGGGGCTAGCAATCAGCCCCAGCATTTT	CSAQGASNQPQHF
.	TRBJ2-3	TRBV15	13	.	TGTGCCACCAGCAGAGGGGGGACAGATACGCAGTATTTT	CATSRGGTDTQYF
.	TRBJ2-1	TRBV18	16	.	TGTGCCAGCTCACCGGTTCCGGGAAGCTCCTACAATGAGCAGTTCTTC	CASSPVPGSSYNEQFF
.	TRBJ2-5	TRBV2	13	.	TGTGCCAGCAGCCGCAGGTCCCAAGAGACCCAGTACTTC	CASSRRSQETQYF